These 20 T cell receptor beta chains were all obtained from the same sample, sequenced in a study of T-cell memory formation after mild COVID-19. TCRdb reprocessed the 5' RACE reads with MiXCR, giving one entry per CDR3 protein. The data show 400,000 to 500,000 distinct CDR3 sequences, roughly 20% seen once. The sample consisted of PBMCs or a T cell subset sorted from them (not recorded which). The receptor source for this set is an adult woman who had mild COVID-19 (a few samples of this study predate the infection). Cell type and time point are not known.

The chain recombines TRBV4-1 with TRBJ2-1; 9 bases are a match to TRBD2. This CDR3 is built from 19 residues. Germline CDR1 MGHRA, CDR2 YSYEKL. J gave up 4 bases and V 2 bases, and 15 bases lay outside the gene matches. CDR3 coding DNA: TGCGCCAGCAGCCAACGCGGGACTAGCAGGGGGGGATCTTACAATGAGCAGTTCTTC. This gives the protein CASSQRGTSRGGSYNEQFF.

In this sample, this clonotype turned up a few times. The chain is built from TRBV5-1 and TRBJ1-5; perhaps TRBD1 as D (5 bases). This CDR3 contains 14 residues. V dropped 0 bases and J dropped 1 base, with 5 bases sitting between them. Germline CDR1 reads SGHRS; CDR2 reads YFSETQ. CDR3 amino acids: CASSLGTSNQPQHF. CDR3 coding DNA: TGCGCCAGCAGCTTGGGGACAAGCAATCAGCCCCAGCATTTT.

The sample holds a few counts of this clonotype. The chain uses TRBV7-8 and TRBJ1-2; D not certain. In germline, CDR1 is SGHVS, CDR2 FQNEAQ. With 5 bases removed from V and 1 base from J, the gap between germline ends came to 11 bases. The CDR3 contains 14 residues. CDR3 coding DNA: TGTGCCAGCAGCGCTCAAGAGAATAACTATGGCTACACCTTC. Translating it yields CASSAQENNYGYTF.

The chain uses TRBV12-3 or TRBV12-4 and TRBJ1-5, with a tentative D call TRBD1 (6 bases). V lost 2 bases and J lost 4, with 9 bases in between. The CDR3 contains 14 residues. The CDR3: CASSLQGPNQPQHF. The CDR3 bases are TGTGCCAGCAGTTTACAGGGGCCTAATCAGCCCCAGCATTTT.

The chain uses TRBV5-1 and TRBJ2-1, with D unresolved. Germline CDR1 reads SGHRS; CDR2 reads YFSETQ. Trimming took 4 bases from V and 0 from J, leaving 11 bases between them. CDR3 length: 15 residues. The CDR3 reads CASSGVVSSYNEQFF. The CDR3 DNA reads TGCGCCAGCAGCGGGGTGGTGAGCTCCTACAATGAGCAGTTCTTC.

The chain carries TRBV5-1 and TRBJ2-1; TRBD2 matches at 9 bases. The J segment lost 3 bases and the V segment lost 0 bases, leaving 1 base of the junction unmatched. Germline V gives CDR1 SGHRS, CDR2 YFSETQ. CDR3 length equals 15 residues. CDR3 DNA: TGCGCCAGCAGCTTGGATAGCGGGGGCTACAATGAGCAGTTCTTC. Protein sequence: CASSLDSGGYNEQFF.

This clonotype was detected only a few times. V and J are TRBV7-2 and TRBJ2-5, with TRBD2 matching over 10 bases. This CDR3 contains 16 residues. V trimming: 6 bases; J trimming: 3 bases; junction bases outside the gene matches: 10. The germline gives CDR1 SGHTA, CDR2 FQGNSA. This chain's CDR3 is CASSPPTSGVEETQYF. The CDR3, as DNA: TGTGCCAGCAGTCCTCCCACTAGCGGGGTCGAAGAGACCCAGTACTTC.

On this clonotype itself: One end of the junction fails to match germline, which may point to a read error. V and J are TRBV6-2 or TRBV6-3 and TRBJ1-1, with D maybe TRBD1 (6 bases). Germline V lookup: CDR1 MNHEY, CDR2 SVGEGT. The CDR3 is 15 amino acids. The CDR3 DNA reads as TGTGCCAGCATGGCCCGGTCAGGGGCCGTAACTGAGGCTTTCTTT. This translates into CASMARSGAVTEAFF.

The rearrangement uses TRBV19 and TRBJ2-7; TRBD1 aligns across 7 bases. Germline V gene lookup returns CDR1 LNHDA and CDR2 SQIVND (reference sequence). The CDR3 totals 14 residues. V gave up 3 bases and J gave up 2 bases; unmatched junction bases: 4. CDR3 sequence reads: CASSIEGAPYEQYF. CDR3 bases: TGTGCCAGTAGTATTGAGGGGGCACCCTACGAGCAGTACTTC. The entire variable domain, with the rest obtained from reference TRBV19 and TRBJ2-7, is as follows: DGGITQSPKYLFRKEGQNVTLSCEQNLNHDAMYWYRQDPGQGLRLIYYSQIVNDFQKGDIAEGYSVSREKKESFPLTVTSAQKNPTAFYLCASSIEGAPYEQYFGPGTRLTVT.

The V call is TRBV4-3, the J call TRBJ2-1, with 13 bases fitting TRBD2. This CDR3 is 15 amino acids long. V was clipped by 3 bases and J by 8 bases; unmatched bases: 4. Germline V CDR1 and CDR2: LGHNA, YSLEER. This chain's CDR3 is CASSQGTSGTHEQFF. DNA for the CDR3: TGCGCCAGCAGCCAGGGGACTAGCGGGACCCATGAGCAGTTCTTC.

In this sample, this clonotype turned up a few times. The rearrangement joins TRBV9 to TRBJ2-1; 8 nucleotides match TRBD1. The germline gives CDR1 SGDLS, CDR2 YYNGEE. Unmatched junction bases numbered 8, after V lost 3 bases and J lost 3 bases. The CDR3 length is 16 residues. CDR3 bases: TGTGCCAGCAGCGGGCGGACAGGGTCCGGCTACAATGAGCAGTTCTTC. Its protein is CASSGRTGSGYNEQFF. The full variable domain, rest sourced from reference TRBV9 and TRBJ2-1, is DSGVTQTPKHLITATGQRVTLRCSPRSGDLSVYWYQQSLDQGLQFLIQYYNGEERAKGNILERFSAQQFPDLHSELNLSSLELGDSALYFCASSGRTGSGYNEQFFGPGTRLTVL.

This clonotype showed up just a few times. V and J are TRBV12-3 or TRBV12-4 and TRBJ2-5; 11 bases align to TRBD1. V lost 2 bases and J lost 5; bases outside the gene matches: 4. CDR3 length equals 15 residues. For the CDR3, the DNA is TGTGCCAGCAGTTTACGGACAGGGGGCTATGAGACCCAGTACTTC. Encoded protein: CASSLRTGGYETQYF.

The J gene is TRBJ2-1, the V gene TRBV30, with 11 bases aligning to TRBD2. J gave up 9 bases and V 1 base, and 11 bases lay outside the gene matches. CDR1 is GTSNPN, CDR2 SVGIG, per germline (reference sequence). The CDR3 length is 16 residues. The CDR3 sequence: CAWSGLAGGWTGEQFF. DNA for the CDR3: TGTGCCTGGAGTGGGCTAGCGGGAGGATGGACGGGTGAGCAGTTCTTC.

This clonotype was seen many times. The CDR3 coding sequence is TGTGCCAGCAGAAAAGGCGGTCTCTCGAACACTGAAGCTTTCTTT. Protein: CASRKGGLSNTEAFF. The gene calls are TRBV27 and TRBJ1-1; D remains ambiguous. This CDR3 contains 15 residues. In germline, CDR1 is MNHEY, CDR2 SMNVEV (reference sequence). The V gene lost 6 bases and the J gene lost 1 base, with 15 bases spanning the gap.

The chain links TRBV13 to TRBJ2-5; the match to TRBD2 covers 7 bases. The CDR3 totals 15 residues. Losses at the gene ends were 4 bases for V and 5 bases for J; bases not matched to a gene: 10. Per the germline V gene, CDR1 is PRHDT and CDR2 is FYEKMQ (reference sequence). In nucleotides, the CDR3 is TGTGCCAGCAGCTCAAGACTAGCCCAAGGGGAGACCCAGTACTTC. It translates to CASSSRLAQGETQYF.

CDR3 protein: CASSQDLTLPYEQYF. In DNA, the CDR3 is TGTGCCAGCAGCCAAGACCTGACTCTCCCCTACGAGCAGTACTTC. This chain joins TRBV4-2 and TRBJ2-7; D gene uncertain. Deletions cut 0 bases from V and 2 bases from J, with 11 bases between. CDR3 length: 15 residues. CDR1 and CDR2 (germline): LGHNA, YNFKEQ.

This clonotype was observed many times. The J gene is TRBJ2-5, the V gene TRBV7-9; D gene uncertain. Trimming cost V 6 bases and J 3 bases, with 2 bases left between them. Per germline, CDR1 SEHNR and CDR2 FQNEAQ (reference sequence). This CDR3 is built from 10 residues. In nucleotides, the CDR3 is TGTGCCAGCAGTGAAGAGACCCAGTACTTC. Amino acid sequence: CASSEETQYF.

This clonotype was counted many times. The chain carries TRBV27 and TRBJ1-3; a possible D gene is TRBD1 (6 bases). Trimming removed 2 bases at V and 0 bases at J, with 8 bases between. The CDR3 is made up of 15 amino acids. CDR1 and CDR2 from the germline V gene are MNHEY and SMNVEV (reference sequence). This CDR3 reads CASSLGGHSGNTIYF. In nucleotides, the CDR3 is TGTGCCAGCAGTTTAGGGGGACACTCTGGAAACACCATATATTTT.

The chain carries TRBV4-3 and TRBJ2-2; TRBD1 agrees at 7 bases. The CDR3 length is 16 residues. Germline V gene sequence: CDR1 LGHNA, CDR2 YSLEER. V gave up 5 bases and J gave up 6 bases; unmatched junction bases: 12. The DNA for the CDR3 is TGCGCCAGCAGCGACCGGCCGACAGGGATCGCCGGGGAGCTGTTTTTT. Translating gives CASSDRPTGIAGELFF.

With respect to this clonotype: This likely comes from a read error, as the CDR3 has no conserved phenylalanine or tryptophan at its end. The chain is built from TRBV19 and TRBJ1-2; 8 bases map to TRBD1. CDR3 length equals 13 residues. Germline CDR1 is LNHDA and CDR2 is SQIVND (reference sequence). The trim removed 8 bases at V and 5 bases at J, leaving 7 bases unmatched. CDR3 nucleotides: TGTGCCAGTGAGAGACAGGGGAATTATGGCTACACCTTA. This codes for CASERQGNYGYTL.